This TCR beta chain was sequenced during a study of blood T cells in healthy people across ages. Germline V gives CDR1 ENHRY, CDR2 SYGVKD. The length of the CDR3 is 14 residues. V was cut by 2 bases and J by 2 bases, with 7 bases left in between. At least ten counts were recorded for this clonotype. PCR was performed a second time for about 6 to 11 cycles using a sample-barcoded 5' primer and a J-beta primer mix. MiXCR was run by TCRdb on the 5' RACE reads, yielding one entry per CDR3 protein. The sample includes about 700,000 distinct CDR3 sequences, approximately 30% of them seen just once. V is TRBV10-3 and J is TRBJ2-1; possible D gene TRBD2, 5 bases. Sample: blood. This sequence was found in a woman aged 80 or older in good health. This chain's CDR3 is CAISERGAYNEQFF. The DNA of the CDR3 is TGTGCCATCAGTGAGCGGGGTGCCTACAATGAGCAGTTCTTC.